This passage covers 19 T cell receptor beta chains from one sample sequenced in a study of vaccination and CD4 T cells after COVID-19. The sample's treatment: 10-day PBMC culture with coronavirus spike peptide pools or control peptides (ViraFEST assay). Sequencing of cultured CD4+ T cell DNA used the Oncomine TCR Beta short-read assay. TCRdb re-analysed the PCR reads in MiXCR, keeping a single row per CDR3 protein. This table has about 9,000 distinct CDR3 sequences, about a fifth appearing once. Antigen specificity for these receptors is unknown. This specimen was CD4+ T cells from blood, cultured in vitro, taken after SARS-CoV-2 vaccination. Receptors were obtained from a human donor who had recovered from COVID-19.

This clonotype appeared a few times. The rearrangement uses TRBV10-2 and TRBJ2-3, with D perhaps TRBD2 (5 bases). The CDR3 has 13 amino acids. Trimming pared 7 bases from V and 8 bases from J, leaving 16 bases between. The germline V gene encodes CDR1 WSHSY and CDR2 SAAADI. The chain's CDR3 is CASTSDWSGTQYF. As DNA, the CDR3 is TGCGCCAGCACCTCAGATTGGAGCGGTACGCAGTATTTT.

This clonotype has a handful of counts. This chain links TRBV4-2 with TRBJ1-5; possible D gene TRBD1, 6 bases. The CDR3 runs to 15 residues. V shed 0 bases and J shed 5 bases, with 11 bases lying between them. The germline CDR1 and CDR2 sequences are LGHNA and YNFKEQ. CDR3: CASSQDETGHQPQHF. CDR3 DNA: TGTGCCAGCAGCCAAGATGAGACAGGCCATCAGCCCCAGCATTTT.

This clonotype is medium-sized within its sample. J is TRBJ1-6 and V is TRBV2, with D unclear. This CDR3 is built from 15 residues. With 0 bases removed from V and 9 bases from J, the gap between germline ends came to 12 bases. CDR1 is SNHLY and CDR2 is FYNNEI in the germline V gene. CDR3 loop: CASSEASRRGSPLHF. The DNA for the CDR3 is TGTGCCAGCAGTGAAGCGTCCCGTCGGGGTTCACCCCTCCACTTT. The whole variable domain, remainder taken from reference TRBV2 and TRBJ1-6, is EPEVTQTPSHQVTQMGQEVILRCVPISNHLYFYWYRQILGQKVEFLVSFYNNEISEKSEIFDDQFSVERPDGSNFTLKIRSTKLEDSAMYFCASSEASRRGSPLHFGNGTRLTVT.

This clonotype has more than one count but fewer than ten. The gene calls are TRBV7-3 and TRBJ2-2; 8 bases line up with TRBD2. Germline CDR1 and CDR2: SGHTA and FQGTGA. The CDR3 runs 13 residues. After removal of 4 bases from V and 6 bases from J, the junction contained 1 base not matched to a gene. The CDR3: CASSYSGAGELFF. For the CDR3, the DNA is TGTGCCAGCAGCTATAGCGGGGCCGGGGAGCTGTTTTTT.

This clonotype was seen more than once but under ten times. The chain links TRBV6-1 to TRBJ2-1, with 10 bases that match TRBD1. Germline assignment: CDR1 MNHNS and CDR2 SASEGT. Losses at the gene ends were 5 bases for V and 9 bases for J; bases not matched to a gene: 7. This CDR3 region has 14 residues. The chain's CDR3 is CASSRRDRGGEQFF. The CDR3 region has the DNA TGTGCCAGCAGTAGGCGGGACAGGGGTGGTGAGCAGTTCTTC.

This clonotype was observed many times. The chain is built from TRBV20-1 and TRBJ2-1, with D hard to call. The CDR3 extends over 10 amino acids. Germline CDR1 and CDR2: DFQATT and SNEGSKA (reference sequence). CDR3 coding DNA: TGCAGCCCGCTCCAATATGAGCAGTTCTTC. Amino acid sequence: CSPLQYEQFF.

This chain links TRBV27 with TRBJ1-3, with D tentatively TRBD1 (6 bases). Between the trimmed V and J ends, which lost 3 bases and 8 bases, there was a span of 17 bases. The CDR3 is 15 amino acids. The germline CDR1 and CDR2 sequences are MNHEY and SMNVEV (reference sequence). The CDR3 DNA reads as TGTGCCAGCAGTTTCACAGCCAGGGGCTGGGACACCATATATTTT. Translated: CASSFTARGWDTIYF.

By share of the sample, this clonotype is medium-sized. The chain combines TRBV7-8 with TRBJ2-7; D remains ambiguous. V was clipped by 0 bases and J by 2 bases, with 2 bases between them. The CDR3 totals 12 residues. Germline CDR1 SGHVS, CDR2 FQNEAQ. DNA for the CDR3: TGTGCCAGCAGCTTAGCTGCCTACGAGCAGTACTTC. Translation gives CASSLAAYEQYF.

The chain has TRBV5-1 and TRBJ2-3; D may be TRBD2 (6 bases). The CDR3 is made up of 12 amino acids. Deletions cut 5 bases from V and 2 bases from J, with 6 bases between. Germline V lookup: CDR1 SGHRS, CDR2 YFSETQ. CDR3 sequence reads: CASRRDTDTQYF. For the CDR3, the DNA is TGCGCCAGCAGGCGGGACACAGATACGCAGTATTTT.

This clonotype was seen only a few times. The rearrangement uses TRBV6-1 and TRBJ2-1, with a tentative D call TRBD2 (6 bases). V was pared by 5 bases and J by 11 bases, with 13 bases between. The CDR3 runs 12 residues. CDR1 is MNHNS and CDR2 is SASEGT in the germline V gene. CDR3 amino acids: CASSPTSFKQFF. CDR3 DNA: TGTGCCAGCAGTCCAACTAGCTTTAAGCAGTTCTTC.

V usage is TRBV5-1 and J usage is TRBJ2-7; TRBD2 is a possible D gene (5 bases). Germline V lookup: CDR1 SGHRS, CDR2 YFSETQ. The CDR3 consists of 14 residues. V lost 1 base and J lost 2, with 10 bases in between. The CDR3 spells CASSLIGGPYEQYF. The DNA of the CDR3 is TGCGCCAGCAGCTTGATTGGCGGGCCCTACGAGCAGTACTTC.

In DNA form, the CDR3 reads TGCGCCAGCAGCCTGAGGGGGGGCCGGGGGCGAACGACGAACACTGAAGCTTTCTTT. This gives the protein CASSLRGGRGRTTNTEAFF. The chain recombines TRBV4-1 with TRBJ1-1, with D possibly being TRBD1 (6 bases). Looked up from germline, CDR1 is MGHRA and CDR2 is YSYEKL. This CDR3 spans 19 amino acids. V was cut by 4 bases and J by 1 base, with 25 bases left in between.

This clonotype was counted only a few times. The rearrangement uses TRBV25-1 and TRBJ2-3; maybe TRBD2 (6 bases). The ends were cut back, 2 bases at V and 6 bases at J, with 15 bases in the middle. The CDR3 runs 15 residues. The germline V gene encodes CDR1 MGHDK and CDR2 SYGVNS. The CDR3 coding sequence is TGTGCCAGCAGTGAAGGCCCTCGGACTACCGATACGCAGTATTTT. Protein sequence: CASSEGPRTTDTQYF.

A few counts support this clonotype. This chain joins TRBV7-2 and TRBJ2-7, with D tentatively TRBD1 (5 bases). Germline V gene lookup returns CDR1 SGHTA and CDR2 FQGNSA. CDR3 length equals 17 residues. Between the trimmed V and J ends, which lost 3 bases and 0 bases, there was a span of 18 bases. CDR3 residues: CASSFGGAGISSYEQYF. The CDR3 nucleotides are TGTGCCAGCAGCTTTGGTGGGGCTGGGATAAGCTCCTACGAGCAGTACTTC.

The V gene is TRBV7-2, the J gene TRBJ1-1; TRBD1 might be the D (6 bases). From germline, CDR1 is SGHTA and CDR2 FQGNSA. V lost 6 bases and J lost 2, with 16 bases in between. The length of the CDR3 is 15 residues. For the CDR3, the DNA is TGTGCCAGCAGGCGTACAACAGGGTTAAACACTGAAGCTTTCTTT. This codes for CASRRTTGLNTEAFF.

The V call is TRBV7-8, the J call TRBJ2-1, with D possibly matching TRBD1 (6 bases). Trimming removed 5 bases at V and 8 bases at J, with 16 bases between. In germline, CDR1 is SGHVS, CDR2 FQNEAQ. There are 14 residues in the CDR3. In DNA form, the CDR3 reads TGTGCCAGCAGCCCAAACGATGGGGGCGATGAGCAGTTCTTC. It specifies CASSPNDGGDEQFF.

This clonotype appeared a few times. V is TRBV28 and J is TRBJ2-7; tentative D call: TRBD1 (5 bases). V was cut by 9 bases and J by 2 bases, with 14 bases left in between. In germline, CDR1 is MDHEN, CDR2 SYDVKM. This CDR3 region has 13 residues. The CDR3 protein is CASCSQGPYEQYF. Written as DNA, the CDR3 is TGTGCCAGTTGCTCCCAGGGCCCCTACGAGCAGTACTTC.

This clonotype was observed many times. This chain joins TRBV7-9 and TRBJ1-6; 7 bases line up with TRBD1. The germline CDR1 and CDR2 sequences are SEHNR and FQNEAQ (reference sequence). The CDR3 is made up of 15 amino acids. Unmatched junction bases numbered 5, after V lost 1 base and J lost 8 bases. CDR3 in amino acids: CASSLEGAGDSPLHF. The DNA for the CDR3 is TGTGCCAGCAGCTTAGAGGGGGCCGGGGATTCACCCCTCCACTTT.

The chain links TRBV14 to TRBJ1-1; D might be TRBD1 (6 bases). The CDR3 contains 15 residues. Germline V lookup: CDR1 SGHDN, CDR2 FVKESK. V lost 4 bases, J lost 0 bases, and 12 bases lay in between. The DNA of the CDR3 is TGTGCCAGCAGCCCCAGGGGCCAGATGAACACTGAAGCTTTCTTT. It is translated as CASSPRGQMNTEAFF.